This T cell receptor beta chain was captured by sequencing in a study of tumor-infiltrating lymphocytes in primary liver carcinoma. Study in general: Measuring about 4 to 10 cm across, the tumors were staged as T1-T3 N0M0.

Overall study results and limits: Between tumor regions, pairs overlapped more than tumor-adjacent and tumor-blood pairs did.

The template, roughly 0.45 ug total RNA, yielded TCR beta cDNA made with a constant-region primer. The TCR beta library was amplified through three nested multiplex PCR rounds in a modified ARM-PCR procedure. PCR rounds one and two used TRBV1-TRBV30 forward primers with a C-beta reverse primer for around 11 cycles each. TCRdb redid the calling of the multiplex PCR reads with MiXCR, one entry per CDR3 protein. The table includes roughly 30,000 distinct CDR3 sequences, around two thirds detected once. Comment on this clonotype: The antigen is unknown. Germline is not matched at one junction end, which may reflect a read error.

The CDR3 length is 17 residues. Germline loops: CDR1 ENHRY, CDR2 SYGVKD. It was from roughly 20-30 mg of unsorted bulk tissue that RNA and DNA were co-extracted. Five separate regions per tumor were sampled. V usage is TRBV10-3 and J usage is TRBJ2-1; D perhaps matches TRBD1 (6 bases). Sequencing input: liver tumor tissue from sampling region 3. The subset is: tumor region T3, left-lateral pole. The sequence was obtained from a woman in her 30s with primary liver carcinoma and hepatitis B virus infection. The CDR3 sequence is CAISEFQAARGYDEQFF. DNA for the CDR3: TGTGCCATCAGTGAGTTCCAAGCTGCCAGGGGCTACGATGAGCAGTTCTTC.